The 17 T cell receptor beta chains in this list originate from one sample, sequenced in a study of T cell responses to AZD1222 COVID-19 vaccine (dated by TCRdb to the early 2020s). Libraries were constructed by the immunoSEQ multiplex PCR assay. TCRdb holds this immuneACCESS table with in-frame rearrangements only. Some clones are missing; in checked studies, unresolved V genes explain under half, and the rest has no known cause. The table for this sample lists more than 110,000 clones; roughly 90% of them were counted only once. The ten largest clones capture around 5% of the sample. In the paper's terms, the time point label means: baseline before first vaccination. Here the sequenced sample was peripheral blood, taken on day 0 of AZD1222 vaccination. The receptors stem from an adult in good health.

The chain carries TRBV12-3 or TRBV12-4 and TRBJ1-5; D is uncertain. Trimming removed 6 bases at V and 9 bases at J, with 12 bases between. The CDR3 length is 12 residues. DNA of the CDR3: TGTGCCAGCAGCCTCTCTTTTCGGCCCCAGCATTTT. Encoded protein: CASSLSFRPQHF.

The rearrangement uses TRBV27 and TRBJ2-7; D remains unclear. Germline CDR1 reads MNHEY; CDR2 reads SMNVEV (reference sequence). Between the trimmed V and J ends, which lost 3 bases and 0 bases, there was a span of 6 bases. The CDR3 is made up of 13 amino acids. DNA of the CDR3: TGTGCCAGCAGTTTGAAGATCTCCTACGAGCAGTACTTC. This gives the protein CASSLKISYEQYF.

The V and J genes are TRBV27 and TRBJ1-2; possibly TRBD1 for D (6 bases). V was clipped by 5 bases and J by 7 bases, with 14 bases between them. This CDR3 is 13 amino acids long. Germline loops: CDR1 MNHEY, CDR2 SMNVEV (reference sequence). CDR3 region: CASSPTGPAGYTF. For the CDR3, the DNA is TGTGCCAGCAGTCCTACAGGGCCGGCTGGCTACACCTTC.

The CDR3 loop reads CASSYDSGQGARGSYNEQFF. Here the CDR3 DNA reads TGTGCCAGCAGTTACGACTCAGGACAGGGGGCGAGAGGGTCCTACAATGAGCAGTTCTTC. V usage is TRBV6-2 or TRBV6-3 and J usage is TRBJ2-1; 11 bases line up with TRBD1. The CDR3 runs 20 residues. V lost 2 bases to trimming and J lost 1 base; unmatched junction nucleotides: 13. Germline V gives CDR1 MNHEY, CDR2 SVGEGT.

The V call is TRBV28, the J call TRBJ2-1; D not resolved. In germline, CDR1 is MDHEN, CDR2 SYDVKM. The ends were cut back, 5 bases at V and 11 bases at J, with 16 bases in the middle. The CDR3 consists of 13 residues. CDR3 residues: CASSPPNPLKQFF. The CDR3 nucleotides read TGTGCCAGCAGTCCCCCCAACCCCCTTAAGCAGTTCTTC.

DNA for the CDR3: TGTGCCAGCAGCCACGGACAAGTCTACGAGCAGTACTTC. It is translated as CASSHGQVYEQYF. The V call is TRBV7-2, the J call TRBJ2-7; a weak D match, TRBD1 (5 bases). V dropped 5 bases and J dropped 3 bases, with 11 bases sitting between them. The CDR3 sequence is 13 residues long. The germline gives CDR1 SGHTA, CDR2 FQGNSA.

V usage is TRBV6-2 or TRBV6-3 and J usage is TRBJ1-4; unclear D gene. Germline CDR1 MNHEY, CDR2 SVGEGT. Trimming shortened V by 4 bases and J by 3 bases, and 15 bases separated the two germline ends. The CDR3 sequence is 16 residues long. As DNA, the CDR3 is TGTGCCAGCAGTTCGGCTCCAGGCATCGCTAATGAAAAACTGTTTTTT. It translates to CASSSAPGIANEKLFF.

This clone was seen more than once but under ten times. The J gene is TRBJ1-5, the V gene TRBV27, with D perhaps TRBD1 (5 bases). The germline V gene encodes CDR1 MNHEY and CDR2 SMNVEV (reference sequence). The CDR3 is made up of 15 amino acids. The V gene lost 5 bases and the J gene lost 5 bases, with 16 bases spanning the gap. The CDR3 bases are TGTGCCAGCAGTCCTCTCGACAGAATCGATCAGCCCCAGCATTTT. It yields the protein CASSPLDRIDQPQHF.

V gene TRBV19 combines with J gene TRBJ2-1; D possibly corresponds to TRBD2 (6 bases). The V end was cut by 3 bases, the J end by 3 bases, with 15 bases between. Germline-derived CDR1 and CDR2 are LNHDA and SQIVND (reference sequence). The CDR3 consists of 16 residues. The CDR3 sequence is CASSMGWEVGYNEQFF. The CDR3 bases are TGTGCCAGTAGTATGGGCTGGGAGGTGGGCTACAATGAGCAGTTCTTC. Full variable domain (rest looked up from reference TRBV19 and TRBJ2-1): DGGITQSPKYLFRKEGQNVTLSCEQNLNHDAMYWYRQDPGQGLRLIYYSQIVNDFQKGDIAEGYSVSREKKESFPLTVTSAQKNPTAFYLCASSMGWEVGYNEQFFGPGTRLTVL.

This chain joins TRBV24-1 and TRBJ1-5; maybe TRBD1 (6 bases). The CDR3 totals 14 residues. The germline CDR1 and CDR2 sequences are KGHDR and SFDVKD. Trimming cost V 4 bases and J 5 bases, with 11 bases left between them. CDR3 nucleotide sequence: TGTGCCACCAGTGAATCTGGGGGGCATCAGCCCCAGCATTTT. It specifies CATSESGGHQPQHF.

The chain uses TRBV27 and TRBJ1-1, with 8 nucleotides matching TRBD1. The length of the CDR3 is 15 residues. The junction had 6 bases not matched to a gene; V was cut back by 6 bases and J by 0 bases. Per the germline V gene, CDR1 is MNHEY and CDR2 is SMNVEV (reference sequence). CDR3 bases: TGTGCCAGCAGCCTTCACAGGGGGATGAACACTGAAGCTTTCTTT. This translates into CASSLHRGMNTEAFF.

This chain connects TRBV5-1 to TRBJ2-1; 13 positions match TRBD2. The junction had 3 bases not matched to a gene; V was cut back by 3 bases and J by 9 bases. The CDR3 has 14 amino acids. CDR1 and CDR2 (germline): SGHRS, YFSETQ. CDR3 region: CASSSTSGRGEQFF. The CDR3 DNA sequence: TGCGCCAGCAGCTCTACTAGCGGGAGGGGTGAGCAGTTCTTC.

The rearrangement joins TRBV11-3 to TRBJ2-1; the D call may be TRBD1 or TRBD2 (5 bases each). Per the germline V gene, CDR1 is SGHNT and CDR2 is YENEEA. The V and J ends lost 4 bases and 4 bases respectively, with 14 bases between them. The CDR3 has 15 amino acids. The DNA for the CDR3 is TGTGCCAGCAGCTCAATGTTCAGGGAGTACAATGAGCAGTTCTTC. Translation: CASSSMFREYNEQFF.

The CDR3 sequence: CASSPGSPIYRQDQPQHF. The CDR3 DNA is TGTGCCAGTAGCCCAGGGTCGCCCATATATCGACAGGATCAGCCCCAGCATTTT. V and J are TRBV19 and TRBJ1-5; tentative D call: TRBD1 (6 bases). This CDR3 spans 18 amino acids. Trimming removed 6 bases at V and 5 bases at J, with 26 bases between. From germline, CDR1 is LNHDA and CDR2 SQIVND (reference sequence).

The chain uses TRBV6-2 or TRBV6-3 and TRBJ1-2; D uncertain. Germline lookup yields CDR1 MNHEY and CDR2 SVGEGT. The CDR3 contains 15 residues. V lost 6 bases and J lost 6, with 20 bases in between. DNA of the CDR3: TGTGCCAGCAGCCCCCCCCGGCGGCCGAACAATGGCTACACCTTC. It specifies CASSPPRRPNNGYTF.

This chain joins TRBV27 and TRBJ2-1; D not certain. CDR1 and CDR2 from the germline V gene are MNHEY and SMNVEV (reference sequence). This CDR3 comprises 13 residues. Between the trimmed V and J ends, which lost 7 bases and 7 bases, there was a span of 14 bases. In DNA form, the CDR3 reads TGTGCCAGCACCCATCTGGACCGGAATGAGCAGTTCTTC. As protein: CASTHLDRNEQFF.

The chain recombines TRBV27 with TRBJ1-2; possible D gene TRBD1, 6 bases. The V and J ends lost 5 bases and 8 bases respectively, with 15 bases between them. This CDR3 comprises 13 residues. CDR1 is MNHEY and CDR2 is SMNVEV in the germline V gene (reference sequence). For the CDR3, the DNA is TGTGCCAGCAGTCTTACAGGGTTAGGGGGCTACACCTTC. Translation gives CASSLTGLGGYTF.